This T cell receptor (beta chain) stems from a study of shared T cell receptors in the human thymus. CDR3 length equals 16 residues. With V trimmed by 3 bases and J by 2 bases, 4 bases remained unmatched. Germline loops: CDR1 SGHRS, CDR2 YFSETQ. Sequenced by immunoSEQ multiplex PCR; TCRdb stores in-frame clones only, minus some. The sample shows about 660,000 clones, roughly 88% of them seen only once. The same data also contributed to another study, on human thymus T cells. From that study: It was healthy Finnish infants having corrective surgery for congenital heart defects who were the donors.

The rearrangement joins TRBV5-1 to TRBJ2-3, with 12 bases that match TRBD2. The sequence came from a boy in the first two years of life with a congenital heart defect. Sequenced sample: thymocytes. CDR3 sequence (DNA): TGCGCCAGCAGCTACACTAGCGGGAGGATCACAGATACGCAGTATTTT. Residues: CASSYTSGRITDTQYF.